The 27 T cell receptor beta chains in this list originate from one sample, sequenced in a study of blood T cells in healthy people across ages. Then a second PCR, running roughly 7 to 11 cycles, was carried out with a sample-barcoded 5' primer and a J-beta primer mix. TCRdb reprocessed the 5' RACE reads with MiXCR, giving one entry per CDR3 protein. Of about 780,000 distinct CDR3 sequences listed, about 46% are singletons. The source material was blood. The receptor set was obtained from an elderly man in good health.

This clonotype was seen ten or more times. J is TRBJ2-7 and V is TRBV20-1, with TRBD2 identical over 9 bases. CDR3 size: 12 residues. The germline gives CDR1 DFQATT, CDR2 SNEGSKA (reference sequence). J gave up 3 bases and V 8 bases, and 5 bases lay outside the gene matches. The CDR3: CSSGRPDYEQYF. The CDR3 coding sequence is TGCAGTAGCGGGAGGCCGGACTACGAGCAGTACTTC.

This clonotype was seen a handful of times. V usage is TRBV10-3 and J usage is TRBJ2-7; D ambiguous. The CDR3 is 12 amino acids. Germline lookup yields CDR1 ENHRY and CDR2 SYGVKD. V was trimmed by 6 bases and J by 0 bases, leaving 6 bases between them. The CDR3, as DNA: TGTGCCATCAGCACCAACTCCTACGAGCAGTACTTC. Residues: CAISTNSYEQYF.

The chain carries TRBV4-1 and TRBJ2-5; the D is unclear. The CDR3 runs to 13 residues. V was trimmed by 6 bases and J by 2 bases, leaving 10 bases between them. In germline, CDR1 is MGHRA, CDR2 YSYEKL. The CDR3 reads CASSTAPQETQYF. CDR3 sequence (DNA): TGCGCCAGCAGTACGGCCCCTCAAGAGACCCAGTACTTC.

Written as DNA, the CDR3 is TGTGCCTGGAGTACTGGAAACACCATATATTTT. Its translation is CAWSTGNTIYF. This chain joins TRBV30 and TRBJ1-3, with D unclear. The CDR3 sequence is 11 residues long. V lost 2 bases to trimming and J lost 2 bases, with 1 base between them. Germline assignment: CDR1 GTSNPN and CDR2 SVGIG (reference sequence).

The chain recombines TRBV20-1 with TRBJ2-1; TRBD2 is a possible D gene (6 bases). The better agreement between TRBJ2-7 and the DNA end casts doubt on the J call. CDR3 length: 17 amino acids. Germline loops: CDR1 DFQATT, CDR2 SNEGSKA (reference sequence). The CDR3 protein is CSARAWASASSYNEQYF. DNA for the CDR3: TGCAGTGCTAGAGCATGGGCTAGCGCCAGCTCCTACAATGAGCAGTACTTC.

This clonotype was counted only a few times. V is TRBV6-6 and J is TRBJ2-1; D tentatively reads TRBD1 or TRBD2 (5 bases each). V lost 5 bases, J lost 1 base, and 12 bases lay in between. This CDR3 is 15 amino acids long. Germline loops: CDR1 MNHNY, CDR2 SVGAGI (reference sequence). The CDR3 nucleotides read TGTGCCAGCAGTCGAGGGGCCCCATCCTACAATGAGCAGTTCTTC. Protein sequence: CASSRGAPSYNEQFF.

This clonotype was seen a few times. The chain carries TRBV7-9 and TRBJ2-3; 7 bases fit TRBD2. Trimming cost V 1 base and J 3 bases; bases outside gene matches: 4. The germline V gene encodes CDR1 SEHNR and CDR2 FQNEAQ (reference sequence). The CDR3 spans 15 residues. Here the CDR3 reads CASSLGLAETDTQYF. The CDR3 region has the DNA TGTGCCAGCAGCTTAGGACTAGCTGAGACAGATACGCAGTATTTT.

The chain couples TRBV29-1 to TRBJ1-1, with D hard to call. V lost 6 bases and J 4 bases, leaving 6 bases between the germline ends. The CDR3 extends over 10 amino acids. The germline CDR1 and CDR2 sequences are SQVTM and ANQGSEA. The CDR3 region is CSVVTTEAFF. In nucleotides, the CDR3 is TGCAGCGTAGTGACCACTGAAGCTTTCTTT.

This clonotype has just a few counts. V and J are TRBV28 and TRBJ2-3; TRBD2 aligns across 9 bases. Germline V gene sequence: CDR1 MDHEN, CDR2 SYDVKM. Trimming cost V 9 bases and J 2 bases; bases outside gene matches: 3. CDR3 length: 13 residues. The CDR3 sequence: CASLAGDTDTQYF. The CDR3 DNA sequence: TGTGCCAGTTTAGCGGGAGACACAGATACGCAGTATTTT. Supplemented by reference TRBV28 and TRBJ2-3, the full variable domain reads DVKVTQSSRYLVKRTGEKVFLECVQDMDHENMFWYRQDPGLGLRLIYFSYDVKMKEKGDIPEGYSVSREKKERFSLILESASTNQTSMYLCASLAGDTDTQYFGPGTRLTVL.

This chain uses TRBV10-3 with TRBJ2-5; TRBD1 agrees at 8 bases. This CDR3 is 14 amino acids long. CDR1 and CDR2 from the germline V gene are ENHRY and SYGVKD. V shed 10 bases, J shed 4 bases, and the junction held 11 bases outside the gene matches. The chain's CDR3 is CATDRGDATETQYF. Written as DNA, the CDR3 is TGTGCCACCGACAGGGGAGATGCCACAGAGACCCAGTACTTC.

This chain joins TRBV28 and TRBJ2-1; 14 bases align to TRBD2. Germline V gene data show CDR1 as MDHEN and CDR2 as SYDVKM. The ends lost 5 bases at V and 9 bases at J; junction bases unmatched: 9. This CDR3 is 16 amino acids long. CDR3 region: CASSRGTSGSYGEQFF. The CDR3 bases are TGTGCCAGCAGTAGGGGGACTAGCGGGAGTTATGGTGAGCAGTTCTTC.

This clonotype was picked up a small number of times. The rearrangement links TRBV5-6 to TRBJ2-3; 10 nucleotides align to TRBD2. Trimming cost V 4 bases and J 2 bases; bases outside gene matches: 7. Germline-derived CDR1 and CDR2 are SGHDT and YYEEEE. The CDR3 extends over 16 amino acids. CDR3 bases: TGTGCCAGCAGCCTCTTAACTAGCGGGATCACAGATACGCAGTATTTT. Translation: CASSLLTSGITDTQYF. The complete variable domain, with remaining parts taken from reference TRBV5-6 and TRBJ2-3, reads DAGVTQSPTHLIKTRGQQVTLRCSPKSGHDTVSWYQQALGQGPQFIFQYYEEEERQRGNFPDRFSGHQFPNYSSELNVNALLLGDSALYLCASSLLTSGITDTQYFGPGTRLTVL.

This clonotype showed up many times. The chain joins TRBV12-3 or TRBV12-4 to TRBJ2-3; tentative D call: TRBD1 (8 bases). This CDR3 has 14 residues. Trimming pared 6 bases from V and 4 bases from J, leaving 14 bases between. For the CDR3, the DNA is TGTGCCAGCAGCTTTACAGGGGGGGCAGATACGCAGTATTTT. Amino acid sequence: CASSFTGGADTQYF.

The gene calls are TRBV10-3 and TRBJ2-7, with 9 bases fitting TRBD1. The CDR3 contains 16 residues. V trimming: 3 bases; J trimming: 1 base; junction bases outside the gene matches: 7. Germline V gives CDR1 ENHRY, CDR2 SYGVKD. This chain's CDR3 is CAISEARDRASYEQYF. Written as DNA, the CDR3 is TGTGCCATCAGTGAAGCCCGGGACAGGGCGTCCTACGAGCAGTACTTC.

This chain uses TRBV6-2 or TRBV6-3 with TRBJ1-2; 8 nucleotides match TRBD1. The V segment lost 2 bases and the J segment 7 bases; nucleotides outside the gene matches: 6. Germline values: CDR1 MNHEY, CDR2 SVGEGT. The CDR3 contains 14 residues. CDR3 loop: CASSYADRAGGYTF. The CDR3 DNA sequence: TGTGCCAGCAGTTACGCGGACAGGGCCGGTGGCTACACCTTC.

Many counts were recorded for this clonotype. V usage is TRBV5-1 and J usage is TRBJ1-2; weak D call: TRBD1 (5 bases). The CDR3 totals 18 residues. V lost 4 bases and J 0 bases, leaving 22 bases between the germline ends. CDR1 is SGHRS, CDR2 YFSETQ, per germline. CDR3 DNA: TGCGCCAGCAGCCCAGATCCCGGACATTTCCAAGCTAACTATGGCTACACCTTC. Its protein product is CASSPDPGHFQANYGYTF. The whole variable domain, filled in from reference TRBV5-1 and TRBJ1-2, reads KAGVTQTPRYLIKTRGQQVTLSCSPISGHRSVSWYQQTPGQGLQFLFEYFSETQRNKGNFPGRFSGRQFSNSRSEMNVSTLELGDSALYLCASSPDPGHFQANYGYTFGSGTRLTVV.

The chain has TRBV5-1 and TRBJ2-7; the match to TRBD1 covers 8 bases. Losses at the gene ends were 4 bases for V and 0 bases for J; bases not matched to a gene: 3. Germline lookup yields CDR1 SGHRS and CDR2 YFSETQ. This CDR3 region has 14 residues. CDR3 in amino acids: CASSGTGNSYEQYF. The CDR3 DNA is TGCGCCAGCAGCGGGACAGGCAACTCCTACGAGCAGTACTTC. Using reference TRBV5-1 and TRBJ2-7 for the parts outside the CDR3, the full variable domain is KAGVTQTPRYLIKTRGQQVTLSCSPISGHRSVSWYQQTPGQGLQFLFEYFSETQRNKGNFPGRFSGRQFSNSRSEMNVSTLELGDSALYLCASSGTGNSYEQYFGPGTRLTVT.

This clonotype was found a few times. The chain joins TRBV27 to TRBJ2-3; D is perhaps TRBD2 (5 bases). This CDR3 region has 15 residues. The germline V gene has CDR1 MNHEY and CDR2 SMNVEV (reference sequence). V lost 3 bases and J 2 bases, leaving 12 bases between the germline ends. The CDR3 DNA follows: TGTGCCAGCAGTTTGGAAGCGGCCTACACAGATACGCAGTATTTT. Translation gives CASSLEAAYTDTQYF.

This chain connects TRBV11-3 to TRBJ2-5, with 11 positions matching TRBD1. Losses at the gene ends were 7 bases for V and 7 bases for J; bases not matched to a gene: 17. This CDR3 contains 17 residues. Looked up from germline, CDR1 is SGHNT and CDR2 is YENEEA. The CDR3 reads CASTSPWGQGEVATQYF. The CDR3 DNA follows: TGTGCCAGCACCTCGCCCTGGGGACAGGGGGAGGTTGCGACCCAGTACTTC.

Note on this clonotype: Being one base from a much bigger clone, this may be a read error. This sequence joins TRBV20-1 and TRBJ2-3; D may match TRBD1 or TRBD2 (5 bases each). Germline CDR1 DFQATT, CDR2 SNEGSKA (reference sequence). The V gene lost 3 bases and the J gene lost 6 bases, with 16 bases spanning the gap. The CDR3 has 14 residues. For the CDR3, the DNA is TGCAGTGCTAGCGGCAGGGAGCGCGTGGATACGCAGTATTTT. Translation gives CSASGRERVDTQYF.

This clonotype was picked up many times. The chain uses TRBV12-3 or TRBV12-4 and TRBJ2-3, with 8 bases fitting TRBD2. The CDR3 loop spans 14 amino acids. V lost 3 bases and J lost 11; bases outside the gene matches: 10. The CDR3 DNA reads TGTGCCAGCAGTTTGGCGGGGGGAACAGATGTGCAGTATTTT. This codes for CASSLAGGTDVQYF.

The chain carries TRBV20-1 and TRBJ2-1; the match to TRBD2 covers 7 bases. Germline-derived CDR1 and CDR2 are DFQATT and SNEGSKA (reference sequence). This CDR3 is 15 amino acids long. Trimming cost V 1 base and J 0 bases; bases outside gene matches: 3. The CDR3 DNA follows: TGCAGTGCTAGAGGCTGGGGGGGCTCCTACAATGAGCAGTTCTTC. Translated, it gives CSARGWGGSYNEQFF.

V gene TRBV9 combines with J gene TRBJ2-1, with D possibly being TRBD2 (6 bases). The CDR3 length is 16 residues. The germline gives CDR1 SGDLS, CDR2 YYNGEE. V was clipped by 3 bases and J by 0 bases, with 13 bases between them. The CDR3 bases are TGTGCCAGCAGCGCCGGGGAGGACTCCTCCTACAATGAGCAGTTCTTC. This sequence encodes CASSAGEDSSYNEQFF. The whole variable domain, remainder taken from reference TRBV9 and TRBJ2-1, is DSGVTQTPKHLITATGQRVTLRCSPRSGDLSVYWYQQSLDQGLQFLIQYYNGEERAKGNILERFSAQQFPDLHSELNLSSLELGDSALYFCASSAGEDSSYNEQFFGPGTRLTVL.

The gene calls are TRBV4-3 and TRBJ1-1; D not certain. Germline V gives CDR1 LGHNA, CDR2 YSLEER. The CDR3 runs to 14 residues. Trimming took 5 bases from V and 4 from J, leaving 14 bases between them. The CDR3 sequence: CASSSYSHFTEAFF. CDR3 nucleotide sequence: TGCGCCAGCAGCTCGTACAGCCATTTCACTGAAGCTTTCTTT.

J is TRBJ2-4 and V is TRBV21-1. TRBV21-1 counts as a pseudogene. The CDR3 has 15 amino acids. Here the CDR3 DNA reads TGTGCCAGCAGCAAGCCGGATGTAGCCAAAAACATTCAGTACTTC. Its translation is CASSKPDVAKNIQYF.

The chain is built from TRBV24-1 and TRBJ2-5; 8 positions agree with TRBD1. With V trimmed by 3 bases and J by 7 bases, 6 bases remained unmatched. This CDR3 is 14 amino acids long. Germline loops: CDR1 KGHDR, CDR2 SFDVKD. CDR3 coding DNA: TGTGCCACCAGTGATCTCGGACAGGGAGGGACCCAGTACTTC. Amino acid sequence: CATSDLGQGGTQYF.

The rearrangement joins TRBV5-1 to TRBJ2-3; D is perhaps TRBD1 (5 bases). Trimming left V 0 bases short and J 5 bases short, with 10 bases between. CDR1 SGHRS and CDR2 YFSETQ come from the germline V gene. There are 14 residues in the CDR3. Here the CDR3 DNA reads TGCGCCAGCAGCTTGGGACAGAATCAAGATACGCAGTATTTT. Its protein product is CASSLGQNQDTQYF.